This T cell receptor beta chain was observed in a study of radiotherapy plus CTLA-4 blockade in lung cancer. Overall study findings and caveats: Radiotherapy with ipilimumab was followed by blood expansion of tumor-derived clones.

Profiling relied on immunoSEQ multiplex PCR, and the TCRdb table lists in-frame clones only, not all of them. The table includes over 50,000 clones, approximately 80% detected once. It was focal radiation plus CTLA-4 blockade with ipilimumab that patients with chemo-refractory metastatic non-small-cell lung cancer received. In the case of this clone: What it binds is not known.

CDR3 length: 15 amino acids. Trimming at V came to 1 base and at J to 7 bases, leaving 9 bases not matched to a gene. CDR1 is SGHDT, CDR2 YYEEEE, per germline. The sample in question was peripheral blood, obtained from a patient treated with radiotherapy plus ipilimumab. J is TRBJ1-1 and V is TRBV5-6; 8 nucleotides align to TRBD1. This clonotype was sampled from a human donor with non-small cell lung cancer who had a complete response to radiotherapy plus ipilimumab. The DNA of the CDR3 is TGTGCCAGCAGCTTGAGAACTCTAGGACAGGGTGAAGCTTTCTTT. It is translated as CASSLRTLGQGEAFF.